Sequencing of this T cell receptor (beta chain) was carried out in a study of T cells after yellow fever vaccination. Study results and caveats: By day 5 rather than day 15, the secondary response had peaked, though it was weaker. The CD4 and CD8 compartments had a small share of their clonotypes in common. A large majority of primary-vaccination clones showed up again after the booster (approximately 96% CD4, 75% to 90% CD8).

Deletions cut 0 bases from V and 4 bases from J, with 8 bases between. The germline V gene has CDR1 SGHRS and CDR2 YFSETQ. This CDR3 contains 14 residues. Researchers made TCR cDNA using 5'RACE template switching, and this step added a universal primer site and UMIs. TCRdb re-called the 5' RACE reads with MiXCR, one entry per CDR3 protein. The sample holds about 220,000 distinct CDR3 sequences, about 7% seen once. In regard to this clonotype: Antigen unknown.

The source of this sequence is a man younger than 45 who received the YFV17D yellow fever vaccine. The chain carries TRBV5-1 and TRBJ2-1; D remains unclear. Sample: CD4+ T cells sorted from PBMCs, taken on the day of the yellow fever booster vaccination. CDR3 amino acids: CASSLGGEYNEQFF. CDR3 bases: TGCGCCAGCAGCTTGGGAGGAGAATACAATGAGCAGTTCTTC.